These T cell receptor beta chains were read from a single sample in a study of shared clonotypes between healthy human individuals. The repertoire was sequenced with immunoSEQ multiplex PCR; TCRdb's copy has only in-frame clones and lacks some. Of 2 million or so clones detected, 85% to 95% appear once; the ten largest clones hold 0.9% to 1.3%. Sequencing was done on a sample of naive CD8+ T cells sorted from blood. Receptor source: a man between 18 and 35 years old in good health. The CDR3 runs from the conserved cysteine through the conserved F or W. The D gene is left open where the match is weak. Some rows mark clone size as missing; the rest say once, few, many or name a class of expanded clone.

CDR3 DNA: TGTGCCAGCAGTTTTGGGGGAAATCAGCCCCAGCATTTT
CDR3 protein: CASSFGGNQPQHF
V gene: TRBV27
clone size: -
D gene: -
J gene: TRBJ1-5

CDR3 DNA: TGTGCCAGCAGTGATTACTCTGGAAACACCATATATTTT
CDR3 protein: CASSDYSGNTIYF
V gene: TRBV27
clone size: -
D gene: -
J gene: TRBJ1-3

CDR3 DNA: TGCAGCGCTGCTAGGGTTGAAAAACTGTTTTTT
CDR3 protein: CSAARVEKLFF
V gene: TRBV29-1
clone size: -
D gene: -
J gene: TRBJ1-4

CDR3 DNA: TGCGCCAGCAGGGGTAACTACGGCTACACCTTC
CDR3 protein: CASRGNYGYTF
V gene: TRBV5-1
clone size: -
D gene: -
J gene: TRBJ1-2

CDR3 DNA: TGTGCCAGCAGTTCGTTACAGTCGGGGCAAGAGACCCAGTACTTC
CDR3 protein: CASSSLQSGQETQYF
V gene: TRBV6-5
clone size: -
D gene: -
J gene: TRBJ2-5

CDR3 DNA: TGTGCCAGCAGCTTAGAGGCGGGAGCGTCAGATACGCAGTATTTT
CDR3 protein: CASSLEAGASDTQYF
V gene: TRBV11-2
clone size: -
D gene: TRBD2
J gene: TRBJ2-3

CDR3 DNA: TGTGCCAGCAGCAGTCAACTAGCAACCAAAAACATTCAGTACTTC
CDR3 protein: CASSSQLATKNIQYF
V gene: TRBV7-9
clone size: -
D gene: -
J gene: TRBJ2-4

CDR3 DNA: TGTGCCAGCAGCTACCGGACTAGCGGGGGGGCCGTTGCGTACGAGCAGTACTTC
CDR3 protein: CASSYRTSGGAVAYEQYF
V gene: TRBV5-4
clone size: -
D gene: TRBD2
J gene: TRBJ2-7

CDR3 DNA: TGCGCCAGCAGCCAAAGGGGGCTACCAGCGGAGTACAATGAGCAGTTCTTC
CDR3 protein: CASSQRGLPAEYNEQFF
V gene: TRBV4-1
clone size: -
D gene: TRBD1
J gene: TRBJ2-1

CDR3 DNA: TGTGCCAGCAGCTTAAGGGCCCAGCGGGAAGGTGAAGAGACCCAGTACTTC
CDR3 protein: CASSLRAQREGEETQYF
V gene: TRBV9
clone size: -
D gene: TRBD2
J gene: TRBJ2-5

CDR3 DNA: TGTGCCAGCAGCCCAACCGGAACAGGGGAAATTGAAGCTTTCTTT
CDR3 protein: CASSPTGTGEIEAFF
V gene: TRBV14
clone size: -
D gene: TRBD1
J gene: TRBJ1-1

CDR3 DNA: TGCGCCAGCGGACTAGCGGGAGTTTACAATGAGCAGTTCTTC
CDR3 protein: CASGLAGVYNEQFF
V gene: TRBV10-2
clone size: -
D gene: TRBD2
J gene: TRBJ2-1

CDR3 DNA: TGTGCCAGAACCAAACTTTCTACTAGCGGGAGAGGAGGCAATGAGCAGTTCTTC
CDR3 protein: CARTKLSTSGRGGNEQFF
V gene: TRBV5-3
clone size: -
D gene: TRBD2
J gene: TRBJ2-1

CDR3 DNA: TGTGCCAGCAGCTTTTGGGGGAATCAGCCCCAGCATTTT
CDR3 protein: CASSFWGNQPQHF
V gene: TRBV7-9
clone size: -
D gene: -
J gene: TRBJ1-5

CDR3 DNA: TGTGCCAGCAGTCGTTCGACAGGGGCCTACGAGCAGTACTTC
CDR3 protein: CASSRSTGAYEQYF
V gene: TRBV27
clone size: -
D gene: TRBD1
J gene: TRBJ2-7

CDR3 DNA: TGTGCCAGCAGTTTGGGGCAGTCATATGGCTACACCTTC
CDR3 protein: CASSLGQSYGYTF
V gene: TRBV27
clone size: -
D gene: -
J gene: TRBJ1-2

CDR3 DNA: TGTGCCAGCAGGGGCCAGGGAGCCGCGACTGAAGCTTTCTTT
CDR3 protein: CASRGQGAATEAFF
V gene: TRBV27
clone size: -
D gene: -
J gene: TRBJ1-1

CDR3 DNA: TGTGCCAGCAGCCCCCTCCCGGTTGTCAACGAGCAGTACTTC
CDR3 protein: CASSPLPVVNEQYF
V gene: TRBV5-4
clone size: -
D gene: -
J gene: TRBJ2-7

CDR3 DNA: TGTGCCAGTAGTATTGCTAGCGGCTACATTCAGTACTTC
CDR3 protein: CASSIASGYIQYF
V gene: TRBV19
clone size: -
D gene: TRBD2
J gene: TRBJ2-4

CDR3 DNA: TGTGCCAGCAGTTCAGGGGGACAGGGAGCCTACGAGCAGTACTTC
CDR3 protein: CASSSGGQGAYEQYF
V gene: TRBV9
clone size: -
D gene: TRBD1
J gene: TRBJ2-7

CDR3 DNA: TGTGCCAGAAGTCGTGGGGTCAAAAACATTCAGTACTTC
CDR3 protein: CARSRGVKNIQYF
V gene: TRBV5-3
clone size: few
D gene: -
J gene: TRBJ2-4

CDR3 DNA: TGTGCCATCAGTCCCTCTATCACCGGGGAGCTGTTTTTT
CDR3 protein: CAISPSITGELFF
V gene: TRBV10-3
clone size: few
D gene: -
J gene: TRBJ2-2

CDR3 DNA: TGTGCCAGCAGCTCCACAGGGTCCTACGAGCAGTACTTC
CDR3 protein: CASSSTGSYEQYF
V gene: TRBV11-2
clone size: -
D gene: -
J gene: TRBJ2-7

CDR3 DNA: TGTGCCAGCAGTGATGGTCAGGCGTCCCAGTACTTC
CDR3 protein: CASSDGQASQYF
V gene: TRBV25-1
clone size: -
D gene: -
J gene: TRBJ2-5

CDR3 DNA: TGTGCCAGCAGCTTAGAAGGGACAGGGGGCTCGGAGACCCAGTACTTC
CDR3 protein: CASSLEGTGGSETQYF
V gene: TRBV7-2
clone size: -
D gene: TRBD1
J gene: TRBJ2-5

CDR3 DNA: TGTGCCAGCAGCCAGGAGGGATTGTCCGGGGAGCTGTTTTTT
CDR3 protein: CASSQEGLSGELFF
V gene: TRBV5-4
clone size: -
D gene: -
J gene: TRBJ2-2

CDR3 DNA: TGCGCCAGCAGCCAAGATTCGGGTTTAGAATCACCCCTCCACTTT
CDR3 protein: CASSQDSGLESPLHF
V gene: TRBV4-1
clone size: once
D gene: -
J gene: TRBJ1-6

CDR3 DNA: TGTGCCATCAGCGACCCGGGGCTCGGGGGAGAGACCCAGTACTTC
CDR3 protein: CAISDPGLGGETQYF
V gene: TRBV10-3
clone size: -
D gene: -
J gene: TRBJ2-5

CDR3 DNA: TGTGCCAGCAGCTTCCTCGGGACTGGATACAATGAGCAGTTCTTC
CDR3 protein: CASSFLGTGYNEQFF
V gene: TRBV5-4
clone size: -
D gene: -
J gene: TRBJ2-1

CDR3 DNA: TGTGCCAGCAGCGTAGGCGGGGGAGAAGAGACCCAGTACTTC
CDR3 protein: CASSVGGGEETQYF
V gene: TRBV9
clone size: -
D gene: TRBD2
J gene: TRBJ2-5

CDR3 DNA: TGCGCCAGCAGCCACCTACTAACCGGGACTAGCGATAATGAGCAGTTCTTC
CDR3 protein: CASSHLLTGTSDNEQFF
V gene: TRBV4-3
clone size: -
D gene: TRBD2
J gene: TRBJ2-1

CDR3 DNA: TGTGCCAGCAGCCAAGACCTAGCGGGGGACTCCTACGAGCAGTACTTC
CDR3 protein: CASSQDLAGDSYEQYF
V gene: TRBV27
clone size: -
D gene: TRBD2
J gene: TRBJ2-7

CDR3 DNA: TGCGCCAGCAGCCAAGCATGGGACACCGGGGAGCTGTTTTTT
CDR3 protein: CASSQAWDTGELFF
V gene: TRBV4-1
clone size: -
D gene: -
J gene: TRBJ2-2

CDR3 DNA: TGTGCCAGCAGCTTAGGGGGGGGATACACTGAAGCTTTCTTT
CDR3 protein: CASSLGGGYTEAFF
V gene: TRBV11-2
clone size: -
D gene: -
J gene: TRBJ1-1

CDR3 DNA: TGTGCCAGCAGGGAGGACGGGGGCGATCTCGGCGGCTACACCTTC
CDR3 protein: CASREDGGDLGGYTF
V gene: TRBV5-6
clone size: -
D gene: -
J gene: TRBJ1-2

CDR3 DNA: TGTGCCAGTAGTACCCGGGACAGGGGGTACTATGGCTACACCTTC
CDR3 protein: CASSTRDRGYYGYTF
V gene: TRBV19
clone size: -
D gene: TRBD1
J gene: TRBJ1-2

CDR3 DNA: TGTGCCAGCAGTTTATGGGGGGACAGCGGGATTTATGGCTACACCTTC
CDR3 protein: CASSLWGDSGIYGYTF
V gene: TRBV28
clone size: once
D gene: TRBD1
J gene: TRBJ1-2

CDR3 DNA: TGTGCCAGCAGCTCGACTAGCGGGGACTACAATGAGCAGTTCTTC
CDR3 protein: CASSSTSGDYNEQFF
V gene: TRBV7-9
clone size: -
D gene: TRBD2
J gene: TRBJ2-1

CDR3 DNA: TGTGCCAGCAGCTTGGTGGGAGGGATCTCGGAAAACTATGGCTACACCTTC
CDR3 protein: CASSLVGGISENYGYTF
V gene: TRBV7-9
clone size: -
D gene: -
J gene: TRBJ1-2

CDR3 DNA: TGTGCCAGCAGTTTCCTTTCACCGGGCCAGAAGATCCCCTACGAGCAGTACTTC
CDR3 protein: CASSFLSPGQKIPYEQYF
V gene: TRBV7-9
clone size: -
D gene: -
J gene: TRBJ2-7

CDR3 DNA: TGTGCCAGTAGTACCCCGGGGGGACTAGCGGGAGTTTCAGATACGCAGTATTTT
CDR3 protein: CASSTPGGLAGVSDTQYF
V gene: TRBV19
clone size: -
D gene: TRBD2
J gene: TRBJ2-3

CDR3 DNA: TGTGCCAGCAACACCCTTGGGTGGAGGGAAGGAAGAACTGGCACAGATACGCAGTATTTT
CDR3 protein: CASNTLGWREGRTGTDTQYF
V gene: TRBV28
clone size: -
D gene: -
J gene: TRBJ2-3

CDR3 DNA: TGCGCCAGCAGTGACCCTTTGCGGACAGATACGCAGTATTTT
CDR3 protein: CASSDPLRTDTQYF
V gene: TRBV10-2
clone size: -
D gene: -
J gene: TRBJ2-3

CDR3 DNA: TGTGCCAGTAGTATCCGGGACATTAATCAGCCCCAGCATTTT
CDR3 protein: CASSIRDINQPQHF
V gene: TRBV19
clone size: -
D gene: -
J gene: TRBJ1-5

CDR3 DNA: TGCGCCAGCAGCCAAGCGTATGTAGCGGGGGAGGTAAAAAACATTCAGTACTTC
CDR3 protein: CASSQAYVAGEVKNIQYF
V gene: TRBV4-3
clone size: -
D gene: TRBD2
J gene: TRBJ2-4

CDR3 DNA: TGTGCCAGCAGTTTACCCGGAGCGGGGGGGGATACGCAGTATTTT
CDR3 protein: CASSLPGAGGDTQYF
V gene: TRBV28
clone size: -
D gene: TRBD2
J gene: TRBJ2-3

CDR3 DNA: TGTGCCAGCAGCCTTGTGACTAGCGGCTCAACCTACGAGCAGTACTTC
CDR3 protein: CASSLVTSGSTYEQYF
V gene: TRBV7-6
clone size: -
D gene: TRBD2
J gene: TRBJ2-7

CDR3 DNA: TGTGCCAGCAGTTACGGGGGCGATTCCTACGAGCAGTACTTC
CDR3 protein: CASSYGGDSYEQYF
V gene: TRBV6-5
clone size: -
D gene: -
J gene: TRBJ2-7

CDR3 DNA: TGTGCCAGCAGTTTATCACAGGGGTATGATGGCTACACCTTC
CDR3 protein: CASSLSQGYDGYTF
V gene: TRBV27
clone size: -
D gene: TRBD1
J gene: TRBJ1-2

CDR3 DNA: TGTGCCAGCAGTTTGGTTTTGACAGGTGGAACCTACGAGCAGTACTTC
CDR3 protein: CASSLVLTGGTYEQYF
V gene: TRBV27
clone size: -
D gene: -
J gene: TRBJ2-7

CDR3 DNA: TGTGCCAGCAGCCAAGGGGGGGTACCCCTCCACTTT
CDR3 protein: CASSQGGVPLHF
V gene: TRBV14
clone size: -
D gene: -
J gene: TRBJ1-6

CDR3 DNA: TGTGCCAGCAGCTTGACGGGACTAGCGGGAGAAGGCCACAATGAGCAGTTCTTC
CDR3 protein: CASSLTGLAGEGHNEQFF
V gene: TRBV11-2
clone size: -
D gene: TRBD2
J gene: TRBJ2-1